The 7 T cell receptor beta chains listed next were all sequenced from one sample in a study of tumor-infiltrating lymphocytes in primary liver carcinoma. A constant-region primer primed TCR beta cDNA synthesis from 450 to 550 ng of total RNA. Library construction for TCR beta comprised three nested multiplex PCR rounds performed with slightly modified ARM-PCR. Each of the first two PCR rounds ran approximately 10 cycles with TRBV1-TRBV30 forward and C-beta reverse primers. TCRdb re-called the multiplex PCR reads with MiXCR, one entry per CDR3 protein. The data contain approximately 320,000 distinct CDR3 sequences, roughly 60% of them singletons. Germline DNA was also extracted, while the blood RNA originated from unsorted whole blood. Input material: peripheral blood. The receptor set was obtained from a woman in her 30s with primary liver carcinoma and hepatitis B virus infection.

This clonotype appeared a single time. One end of the junction fails to match germline, which may point to a read error. The V call is TRBV13, the J call TRBJ1-3; no clear D gene. Germline loops: CDR1 PRHDT, CDR2 FYEKMQ (reference sequence). The CDR3 runs to 14 residues. The CDR3 DNA reads as TGTACCAGCAGTTCCGGGGACTCTGGAAACACCATATATTTT. Translated: CTSSSGDSGNTIYF.

In this sample, this clonotype turned up many times. The chain uses TRBV11-1 and TRBJ1-1; TRBD1 might be the D (5 bases). The CDR3 runs 17 residues. Germline assignment: CDR1 SGHAT and CDR2 FQDESV (reference sequence). V shed 1 base and J shed 7 bases, with 22 bases lying between them. The CDR3 here is CASSLDWGPTTRLEAFF. DNA of the CDR3: TGTGCCAGCAGCTTAGATTGGGGACCTACGACACGGCTTGAAGCTTTCTTT.

Worth noting for this clonotype: The junction does not match germline at one end; this may be a read error. The chain has TRBV7-8 and TRBJ2-7; the D is unclear. The germline CDR1 and CDR2 sequences are SGHVS and FQNEAQ. This CDR3 region has 15 residues. For the CDR3, the DNA is TGTGCCATCAGCTTAGCCGGCAGAAGTTTCTACGAGCAGTACTTC. Translated, it gives CAISLAGRSFYEQYF. The full variable domain, with the rest looked up from reference TRBV7-8 and TRBJ2-7, is GAGVSQSPRYKVAKRGQDVALRCDPISGHVSLFWYQQALGQGPEFLTYFQNEAQLDKSGLPSDRFFAERPEGSVSTLKIQRTQQEDSAVYLCAISLAGRSFYEQYFGPGTRLTVT.

This clonotype has just a few counts. One end of the junction is discordant with germline, which a read error may explain. The rearrangement links TRBV11-2 to TRBJ2-1, with D unclear. Germline-derived CDR1 and CDR2 are SGHAT and FQNNGV. The CDR3 sequence is 13 residues long. As DNA, the CDR3 is TGTGCCAGCAGCTTAAGCCTCCGCAATGAGCGGTTCTTC. Protein: CASSLSLRNERFF.

A remark on this clonotype: Lacking the conserved final phenylalanine or tryptophan, this CDR3 likely reflects a read error. The chain employs TRBV12-3 or TRBV12-4 and TRBJ2-7, with D possibly TRBD1 on 5 matching bases. V was clipped by 3 bases and J by 7 bases, with 7 bases between them. The CDR3 has 11 amino acids. The DNA of the CDR3 is TGTGCCAGCAGTTTGTACAGGGAGCAGTACTTG. This sequence encodes CASSLYREQYL.

Details on this clonotype: Possible read error: a much larger clone is one base away. This chain connects TRBV4-3 to TRBJ2-1; D is undetermined. Germline CDR1 LGHNA, CDR2 YSLEER. The CDR3 spans 15 residues. Trimming pared 4 bases from V and 12 bases from J, leaving 22 bases between. CDR3 sequence reads: CASSRLAELVDGQFF. Here the CDR3 DNA reads TGCGCCAGCAGCCGCCTGGCCGAGTTAGTGGATGGGCAGTTCTTC.

This clonotype was recorded at least ten times. This chain connects TRBV5-1 to TRBJ2-7; 7 bases align to TRBD1. Germline values: CDR1 SGHRS, CDR2 YFSETQ. After removal of 0 bases from V and 3 bases from J, the junction contained 3 bases not matched to a gene. The CDR3 is 14 amino acids. The CDR3 is CASSLEGGNYEQYF. Here the CDR3 DNA reads TGCGCCAGCAGCTTGGAAGGGGGCAACTACGAGCAGTACTTC.